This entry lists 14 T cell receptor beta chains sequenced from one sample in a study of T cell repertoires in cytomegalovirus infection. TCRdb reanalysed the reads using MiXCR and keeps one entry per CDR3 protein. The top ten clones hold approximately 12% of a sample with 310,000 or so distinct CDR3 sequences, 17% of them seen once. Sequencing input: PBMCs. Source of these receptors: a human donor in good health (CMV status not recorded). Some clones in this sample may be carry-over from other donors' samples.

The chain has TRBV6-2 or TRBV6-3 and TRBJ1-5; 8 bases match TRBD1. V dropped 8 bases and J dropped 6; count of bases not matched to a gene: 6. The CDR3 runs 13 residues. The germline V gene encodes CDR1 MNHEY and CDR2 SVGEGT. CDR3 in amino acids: CASRGQAGQPQHF. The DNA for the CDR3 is TGTGCCAGCCGGGGACAGGCCGGTCAGCCCCAGCATTTT.

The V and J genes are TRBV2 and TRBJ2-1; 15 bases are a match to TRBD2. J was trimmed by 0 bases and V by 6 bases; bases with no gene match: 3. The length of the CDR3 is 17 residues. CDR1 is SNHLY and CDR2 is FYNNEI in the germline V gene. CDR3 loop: CASRRTSGGASYNEQFF. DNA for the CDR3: TGTGCCAGCAGACGGACTAGCGGGGGGGCCTCCTACAATGAGCAGTTCTTC.

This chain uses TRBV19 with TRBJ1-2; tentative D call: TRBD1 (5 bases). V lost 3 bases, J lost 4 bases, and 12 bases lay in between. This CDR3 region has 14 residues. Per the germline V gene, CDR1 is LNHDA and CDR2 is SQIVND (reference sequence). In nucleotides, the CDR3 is TGTGCCAGTAGTATGGGACGACAGACCTATGGCTACACCTTC. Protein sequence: CASSMGRQTYGYTF.

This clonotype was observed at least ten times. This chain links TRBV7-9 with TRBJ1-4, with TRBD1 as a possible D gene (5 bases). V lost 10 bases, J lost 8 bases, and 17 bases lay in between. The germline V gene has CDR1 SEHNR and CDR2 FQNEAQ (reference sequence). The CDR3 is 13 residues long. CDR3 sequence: CATLGGGDEKLFF. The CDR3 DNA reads TGTGCCACCCTGGGGGGTGGGGACGAAAAACTGTTTTTT.

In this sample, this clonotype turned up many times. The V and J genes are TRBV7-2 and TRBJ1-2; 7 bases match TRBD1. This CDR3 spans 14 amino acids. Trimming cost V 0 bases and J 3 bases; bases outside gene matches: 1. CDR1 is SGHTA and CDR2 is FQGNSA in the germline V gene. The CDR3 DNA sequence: TGTGCCAGCAGCTTAGCCGGGACAGACTATGGCTACACCTTC. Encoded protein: CASSLAGTDYGYTF.

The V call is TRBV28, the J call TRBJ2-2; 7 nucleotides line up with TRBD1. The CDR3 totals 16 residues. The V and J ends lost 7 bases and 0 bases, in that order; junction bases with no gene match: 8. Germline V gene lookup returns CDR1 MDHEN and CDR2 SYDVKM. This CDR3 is CASTLNGQANTGELFF. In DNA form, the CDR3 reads TGTGCCAGCACTCTCAACGGACAGGCGAACACCGGGGAGCTGTTTTTT.

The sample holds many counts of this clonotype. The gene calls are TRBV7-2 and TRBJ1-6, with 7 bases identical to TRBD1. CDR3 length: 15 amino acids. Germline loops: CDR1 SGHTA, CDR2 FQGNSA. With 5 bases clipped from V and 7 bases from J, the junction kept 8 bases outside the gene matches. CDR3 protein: CASSERQGWNSPLHF. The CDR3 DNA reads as TGTGCCAGCAGCGAGCGACAGGGCTGGAATTCACCCCTCCACTTT.

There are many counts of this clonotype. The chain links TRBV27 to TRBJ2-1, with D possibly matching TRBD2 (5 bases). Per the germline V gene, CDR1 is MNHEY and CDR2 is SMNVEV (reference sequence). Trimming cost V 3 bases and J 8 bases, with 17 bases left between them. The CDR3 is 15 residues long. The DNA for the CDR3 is TGTGCCAGCAGTTTCGACGGGATCCAGGTCGATGAGCAGTTCTTC. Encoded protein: CASSFDGIQVDEQFF.

The CDR3 sequence is CASSRNPGTGRADTQYF. The CDR3 DNA is TGCGCCAGCAGCCGGAATCCCGGGACAGGGCGCGCAGATACGCAGTATTTT. The rearrangement joins TRBV4-1 to TRBJ2-3; the match to TRBD1 covers 9 bases. After removal of 4 bases from V and 4 bases from J, the junction contained 12 bases not matched to a gene. The CDR3 is 17 residues long. In germline, CDR1 is MGHRA, CDR2 YSYEKL.

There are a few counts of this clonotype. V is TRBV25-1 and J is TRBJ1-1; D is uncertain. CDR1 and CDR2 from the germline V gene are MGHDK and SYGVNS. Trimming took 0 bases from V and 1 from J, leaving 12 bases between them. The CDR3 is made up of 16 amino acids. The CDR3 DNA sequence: TGTGCCAGCAGTGAATATTTCCCCCCGGCGAACACTGAAGCTTTCTTT. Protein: CASSEYFPPANTEAFF.

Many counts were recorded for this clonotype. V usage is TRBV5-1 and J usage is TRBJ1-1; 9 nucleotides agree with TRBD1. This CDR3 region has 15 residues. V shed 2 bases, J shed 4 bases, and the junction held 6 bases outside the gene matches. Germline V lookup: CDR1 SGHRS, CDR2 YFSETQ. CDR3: CASSLQGATSTEAFF. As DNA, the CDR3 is TGCGCCAGCAGCTTACAGGGGGCCACGAGCACTGAAGCTTTCTTT.

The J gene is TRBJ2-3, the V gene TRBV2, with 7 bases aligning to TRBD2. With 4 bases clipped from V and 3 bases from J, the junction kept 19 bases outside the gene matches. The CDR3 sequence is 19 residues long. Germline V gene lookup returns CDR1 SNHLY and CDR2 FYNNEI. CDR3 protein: CASSVQGAGTRLVTDTQYF. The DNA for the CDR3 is TGTGCCAGCAGTGTCCAAGGAGCGGGGACTCGTTTAGTGACAGATACGCAGTATTTT.

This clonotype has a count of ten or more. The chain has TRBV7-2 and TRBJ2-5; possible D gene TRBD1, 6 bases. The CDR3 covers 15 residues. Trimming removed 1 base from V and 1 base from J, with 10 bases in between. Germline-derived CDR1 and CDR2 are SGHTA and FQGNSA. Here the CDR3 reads CASSLGGRGQETQYF. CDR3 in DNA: TGTGCCAGCAGCTTAGGGGGGCGCGGCCAAGAGACCCAGTACTTC. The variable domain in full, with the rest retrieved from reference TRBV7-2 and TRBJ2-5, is GAGVSQSPSNKVTEKGKDVELRCDPISGHTALYWYRQSLGQGLEFLIYFQGNSAPDKSGLPSDRFSAERTGGSVSTLTIQRTQQEDSAVYLCASSLGGRGQETQYFGPGTRLLVL.

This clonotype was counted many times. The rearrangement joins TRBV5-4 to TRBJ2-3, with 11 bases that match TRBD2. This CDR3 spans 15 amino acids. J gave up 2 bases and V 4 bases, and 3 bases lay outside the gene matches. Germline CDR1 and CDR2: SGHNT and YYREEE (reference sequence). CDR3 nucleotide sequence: TGTGCCAGCAGCAGTAGCGGGGGGGCCACAGATACGCAGTATTTT. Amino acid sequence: CASSSSGGATDTQYF.